This TCR beta chain was observed in a study of T cells after yellow fever vaccination (dated by TCRdb to 2018 to 2020). For context, the study as a whole: The SMART-Seq v4 Ultra Low Input RNA kit was used to prepare libraries from fractions with low cell numbers. To follow T-cell clones before and after both primary and booster YFV17D yellow fever vaccination, bulk TCR alpha and beta repertoires underwent longitudinal sequencing. The cohort comprised two healthy male donors, one aged 18 to 30 and one aged 30 to 39 years. Blood was drawn at multiple timepoints before and after primary and secondary immunization, with bulk PBMC replicates and cell subsets isolated. Study-wide conclusions, independent of this receptor: A small share of clonotypes occurred in both CD4 and CD8 compartments, likely arising from convergent recombination. Compared with the primary T-cell response, the secondary T-cell response was faster but weaker, reaching its peak on day 5 rather than on day 15. FACS-sorted repertoires could contain abundant contaminating clonotypes from the bulk population, so computational filtering was required. Because the study included only a couple of donors, the extent to which the findings can be generalized is limited. Most clones expanded after primary vaccination (approximately 95% of CD4 and roughly 90% of CD8) were re-detected after the booster, suggesting that broad memory maintenance occurred.

Regarding this clonotype: Its antigen is currently not known. Per-base quality was not reported, and no clone a single base away is much larger than it.

This specimen's treatment or condition label, interpreted: live attenuated yellow fever vaccine strain. A standard Ficoll-Paque protocol was used to isolate PBMCs from peripheral blood. CD4 and CD8 T-cell fractions were isolated with Dynabeads CD4 and CD8 positive selection kits. RNA was extracted with TriZol from bulk PBMCs, CD4 and CD8 fractions, and dextramer-positive and dextramer-negative fractions. The CDR3 spans 13 residues, from the cysteine through the phenylalanine. CDR3 DNA is the only sequence kept; it has 39 bases, read in frame from the first base. According to the germline V gene (reference sequence), CDR1 reads DFQATT and CDR2 reads SNEGSKA. The V end loses 6 bases and the J end loses 7 bases, and a stretch of 16 bases separates them. The reads were generated on an Illumina NovaSeq 6000. TCR cDNA was synthesized by 5'RACE template switching, which introduced a universal primer site and unique molecular identifiers. Priming of cDNA synthesis was performed from both the TCR alpha and TCR beta constant segments. Library amplification involved two PCR steps, and the second step added sample barcodes and sequencing adapters. Libraries were sequenced on Illumina HiSeq 2500 (2x100 bp) or NovaSeq (2x150 bp). Per the original workflow: MIGEC handled demultiplexing of reads and collapsing into UMI consensus sequences, while MiXCR performed V(D)J alignment. Vaccine-responding clonotypes were defined with edgeR using replicate PBMC samples, requiring FDR below 0.01 and a log2 fold change above 5 up to day 15. CD4 or CD8 identity was assigned to each bulk clonotype according to whether the clonotype was present at higher abundance in the sequenced CD4 repertoire or the sequenced CD8 repertoire. The public sequencing data were trimmed at Q25 with fastp and processed into clonotypes with MiXCR by TCRdb, which kept only in-frame beta chains. Each entry is one CDR3 protein sequence, shown with its most common DNA and genes. The V and J calls here are based on TCRdb, not the publication. Across this sample there are some 340,000 distinct CDR3 sequences, with about 10% seen only once. The leading ten clones occupy approximately 3% of the sample.

This chain is built from TRBV20-1 and TRBJ2-1, with TRBD1 perhaps the D gene, on 5 matching bases. This specimen consisted of CD4+ T cells sorted from PBMCs, obtained 45 days after the yellow fever booster vaccination. The TCR was taken from a man aged 18 to 35 who received the YFV17D yellow fever vaccine. The CDR3 protein is CSASIRQGNEQFF. Here is the DNA: TGCAGTGCCAGCATTCGGCAGGGAAATGAGCAGTTCTTC.